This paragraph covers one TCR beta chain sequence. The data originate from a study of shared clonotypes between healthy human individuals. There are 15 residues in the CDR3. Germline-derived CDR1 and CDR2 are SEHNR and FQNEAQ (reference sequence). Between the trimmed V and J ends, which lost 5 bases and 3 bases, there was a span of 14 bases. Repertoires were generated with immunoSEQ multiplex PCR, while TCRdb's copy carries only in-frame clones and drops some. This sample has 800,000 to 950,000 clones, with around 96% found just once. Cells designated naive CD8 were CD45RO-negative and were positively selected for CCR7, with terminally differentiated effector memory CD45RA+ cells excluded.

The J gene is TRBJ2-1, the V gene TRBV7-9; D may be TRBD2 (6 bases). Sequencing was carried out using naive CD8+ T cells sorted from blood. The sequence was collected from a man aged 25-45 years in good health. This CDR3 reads CASSQGGALYNEQFF. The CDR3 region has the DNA TGTGCCAGCAGCCAAGGCGGGGCCCTCTACAATGAGCAGTTCTTC.